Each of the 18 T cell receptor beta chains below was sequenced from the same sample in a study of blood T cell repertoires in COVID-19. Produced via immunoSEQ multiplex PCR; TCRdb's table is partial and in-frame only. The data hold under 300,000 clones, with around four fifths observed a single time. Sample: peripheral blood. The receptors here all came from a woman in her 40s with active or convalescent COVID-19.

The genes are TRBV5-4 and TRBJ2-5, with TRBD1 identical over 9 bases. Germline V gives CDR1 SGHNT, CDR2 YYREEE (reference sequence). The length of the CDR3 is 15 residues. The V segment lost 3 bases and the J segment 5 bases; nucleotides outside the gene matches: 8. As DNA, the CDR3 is TGTGCCAGCAGCTCGCCGGGACAGGGCGGGGAGACCCAGTACTTC. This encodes CASSSPGQGGETQYF.

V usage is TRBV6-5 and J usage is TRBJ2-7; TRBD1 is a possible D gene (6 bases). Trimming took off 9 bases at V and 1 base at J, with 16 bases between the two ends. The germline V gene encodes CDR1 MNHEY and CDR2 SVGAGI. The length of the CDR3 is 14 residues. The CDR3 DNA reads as TGTGCCAGTCACAGGGCCTCGGGGTCCTACGAGCAGTACGTC. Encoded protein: CASHRASGSYEQYV.

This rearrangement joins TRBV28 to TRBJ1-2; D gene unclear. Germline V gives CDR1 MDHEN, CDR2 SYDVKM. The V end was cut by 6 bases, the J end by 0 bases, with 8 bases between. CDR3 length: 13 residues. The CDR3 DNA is TGTGCCAGCAGCTCGACAACTAACTATGGCTACACCTTC. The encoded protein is CASSSTTNYGYTF.

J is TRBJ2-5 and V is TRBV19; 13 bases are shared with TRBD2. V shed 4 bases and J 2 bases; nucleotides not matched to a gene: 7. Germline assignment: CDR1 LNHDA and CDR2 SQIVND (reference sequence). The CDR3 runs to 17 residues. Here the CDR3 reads CASSKLAGGPGQETQYF. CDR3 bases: TGTGCCAGTAGTAAACTAGCGGGGGGGCCCGGGCAAGAGACCCAGTACTTC.

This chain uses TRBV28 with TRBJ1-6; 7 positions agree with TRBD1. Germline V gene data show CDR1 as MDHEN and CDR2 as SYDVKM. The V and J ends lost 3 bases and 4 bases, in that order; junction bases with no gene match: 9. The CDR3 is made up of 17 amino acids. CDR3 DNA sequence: TGTGCCAGCAGTTTCCTACGACAGGGAACTTATAATTCACCCCTCCACTTT. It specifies CASSFLRQGTYNSPLHF.

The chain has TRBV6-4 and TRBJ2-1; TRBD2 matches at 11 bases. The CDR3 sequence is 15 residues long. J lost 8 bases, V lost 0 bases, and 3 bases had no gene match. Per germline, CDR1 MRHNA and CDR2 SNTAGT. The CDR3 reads CASSDSTSGGYEQFF. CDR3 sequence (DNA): TGTGCCAGCAGTGACTCAACTAGCGGGGGCTATGAGCAGTTCTTC.

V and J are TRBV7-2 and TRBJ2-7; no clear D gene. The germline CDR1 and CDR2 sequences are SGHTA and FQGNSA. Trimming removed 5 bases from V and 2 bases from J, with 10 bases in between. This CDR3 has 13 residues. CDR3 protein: CASSAVPTYEQYF. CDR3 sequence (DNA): TGTGCCAGCAGCGCCGTACCTACCTACGAGCAGTACTTC.

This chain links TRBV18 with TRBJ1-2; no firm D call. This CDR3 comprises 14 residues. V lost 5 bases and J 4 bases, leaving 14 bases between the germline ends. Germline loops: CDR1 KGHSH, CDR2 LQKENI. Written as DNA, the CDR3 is TGTGCCAGCTCAGCGGGGAGTCAAAGCTATGGCTACACCTTC. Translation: CASSAGSQSYGYTF. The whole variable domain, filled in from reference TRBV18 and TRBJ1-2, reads NAGVMQNPRHLVRRRGQEARLRCSPMKGHSHVYWYRQLPEEGLKFMVYLQKENIIDESGMPKERFSAEFPKEGPSILRIQQVVRGDSAAYFCASSAGSQSYGYTFGSGTRLTVV.

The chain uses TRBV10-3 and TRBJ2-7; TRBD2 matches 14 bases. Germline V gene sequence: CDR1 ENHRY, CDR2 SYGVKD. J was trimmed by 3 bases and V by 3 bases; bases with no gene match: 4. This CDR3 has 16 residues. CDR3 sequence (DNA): TGTGCCATCAGTGACAGACTAGCGGGGGGGGACTACGAGCAGTACTTC. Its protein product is CAISDRLAGGDYEQYF.

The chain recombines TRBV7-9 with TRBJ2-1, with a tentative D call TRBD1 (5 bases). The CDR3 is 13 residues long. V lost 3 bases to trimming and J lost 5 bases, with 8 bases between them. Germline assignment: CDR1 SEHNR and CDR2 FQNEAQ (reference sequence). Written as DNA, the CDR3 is TGTGCCAGCAGCTTCCAGGGAAACAATGAGCAGTTCTTC. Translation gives CASSFQGNNEQFF.

DNA of the CDR3: TGTGCCGTTTCTGGAGGGTTCGATACGCAGTATTTT. This gives the protein CAVSGGFDTQYF. The chain has TRBV6-5 and TRBJ2-3; tentatively, D is TRBD2 (6 bases). CDR3 length: 12 residues. V shed 11 bases and J shed 6 bases, with 15 bases lying between them. The germline gives CDR1 MNHEY, CDR2 SVGAGI.

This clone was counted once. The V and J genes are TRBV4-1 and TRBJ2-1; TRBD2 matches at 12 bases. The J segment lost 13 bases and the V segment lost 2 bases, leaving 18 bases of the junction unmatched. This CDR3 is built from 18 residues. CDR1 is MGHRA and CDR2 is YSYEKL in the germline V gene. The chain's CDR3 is CASSQQPLTSGGNGGQFF. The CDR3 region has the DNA TGCGCCAGCAGCCAACAACCGCTGACTAGCGGGGGTAACGGGGGACAGTTCTTC.

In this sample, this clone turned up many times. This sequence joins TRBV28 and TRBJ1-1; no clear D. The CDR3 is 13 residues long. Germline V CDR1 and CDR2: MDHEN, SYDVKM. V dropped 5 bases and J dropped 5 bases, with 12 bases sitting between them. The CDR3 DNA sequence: TGTGCCAGCAGTCTGATCCAGAGGACTGAAGCTTTCTTT. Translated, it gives CASSLIQRTEAFF.

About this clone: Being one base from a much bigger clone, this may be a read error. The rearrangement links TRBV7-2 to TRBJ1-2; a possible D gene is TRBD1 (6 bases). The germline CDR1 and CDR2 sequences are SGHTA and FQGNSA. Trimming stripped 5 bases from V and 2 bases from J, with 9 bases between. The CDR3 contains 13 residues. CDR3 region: CASSPGTNYGYTF. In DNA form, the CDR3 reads TGTGCCAGCAGCCCCGGGACAAACTATGGCTACACCTTC.

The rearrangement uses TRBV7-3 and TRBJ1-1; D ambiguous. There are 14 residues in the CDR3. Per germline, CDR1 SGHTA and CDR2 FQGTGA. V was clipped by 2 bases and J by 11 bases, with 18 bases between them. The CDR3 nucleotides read TGTGCCAGCAGCTTAGCCGGCCCCGGGGAGAGGGCTTTCTTT. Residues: CASSLAGPGERAFF.

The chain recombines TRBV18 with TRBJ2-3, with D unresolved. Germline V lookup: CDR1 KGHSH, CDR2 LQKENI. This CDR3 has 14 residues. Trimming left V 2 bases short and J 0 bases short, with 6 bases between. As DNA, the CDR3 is TGTGCCAGCTCACCAACAGTTAGCACAGATACGCAGTATTTT. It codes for CASSPTVSTDTQYF.

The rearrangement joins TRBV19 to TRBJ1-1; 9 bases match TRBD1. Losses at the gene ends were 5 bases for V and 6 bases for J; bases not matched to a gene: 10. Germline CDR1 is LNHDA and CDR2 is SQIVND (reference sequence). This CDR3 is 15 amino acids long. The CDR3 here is CASSYGTGQRSEAFF. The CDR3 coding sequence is TGTGCCAGTAGTTACGGGACAGGGCAACGGTCTGAAGCTTTCTTT.

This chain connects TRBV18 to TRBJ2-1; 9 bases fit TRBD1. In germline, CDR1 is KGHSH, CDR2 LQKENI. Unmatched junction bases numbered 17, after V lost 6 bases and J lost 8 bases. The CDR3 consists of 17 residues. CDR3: CASSPLPIGTGTHEQFF. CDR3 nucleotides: TGTGCCAGCTCGCCCCTTCCCATCGGGACAGGGACCCATGAGCAGTTCTTC.